These T cell receptor beta chains were read from a single sample in a study of cytomegalovirus exposure and HLA in healthy donors. Some clones are missing from TCRdb's copy, which holds only in-frame ones; the method was immunoSEQ multiplex PCR. The sample shows 150,000 to 250,000 clones, 80% to 90% of them seen only once. Source material: PBMCs. The receptors here all came from a woman in her 30s in good health and CMV-seropositive. Each CDR3 is given with its conserved first and last residue. The order of the fields is D gene, V gene, clone size, J gene, CDR3 DNA, CDR3 protein. A D gene is named only where the DNA matches it firmly. Expanded clones get a size class; other rows say once, few or many, or leave the size out.

D gene: .; V gene: TRBV30; clone size: .; J gene: TRBJ2-2; CDR3 DNA: TGTGCCTGGAGTCTGCGCGGGAAGCTACGAAATCGGGAGCTGTTTTTT; CDR3 protein: CAWSLRGKLRNRELFF
D gene: TRBD2; V gene: TRBV5-6; clone size: .; J gene: TRBJ2-2; CDR3 DNA: TGTGCCAGCAGCTTGTCTTACAGGACTAGCGGGACCGGGGAGCTGTTTTTT; CDR3 protein: CASSLSYRTSGTGELFF
D gene: .; V gene: TRBV18; clone size: .; J gene: TRBJ2-7; CDR3 DNA: TGTGCCAGCTCCTATCAGGGATACGAGCAGTACTTC; CDR3 protein: CASSYQGYEQYF
D gene: TRBD2; V gene: TRBV7-2; clone size: .; J gene: TRBJ2-1; CDR3 DNA: TGTGCCAGCAGCCAACCGGGACTAGCTGGGTTCTTC; CDR3 protein: CASSQPGLAGFF
D gene: TRBD2; V gene: TRBV5-1; clone size: .; J gene: TRBJ2-5; CDR3 DNA: TGCGCCAGCAGCTTGGGCCCCCGCACGGGAGGGGGAGAGACCCAGTACTTC; CDR3 protein: CASSLGPRTGGGETQYF
D gene: TRBD1; V gene: TRBV29-1; clone size: .; J gene: TRBJ1-2; CDR3 DNA: TGCAGCGTTGAGGGGACAGGTCCTGGCTACACCTTC; CDR3 protein: CSVEGTGPGYTF
D gene: .; V gene: TRBV18; clone size: once; J gene: TRBJ2-5; CDR3 DNA: TGTGCCAGCTCACGAGACTCGGCGAAAGAGACCCAGTACTTC; CDR3 protein: CASSRDSAKETQYF
D gene: .; V gene: TRBV4-1; clone size: .; J gene: TRBJ1-4; CDR3 DNA: TGCGCCAGCTCCCTGGGGGGGGTGAGTGAAAAACTGTTTTTT; CDR3 protein: CASSLGGVSEKLFF
D gene: .; V gene: TRBV9; clone size: .; J gene: TRBJ2-5; CDR3 DNA: TGTGCCAGCAGCGTAGGGTCCCGAGGTAGCGGACAAGAGACCCAGTACTTC; CDR3 protein: CASSVGSRGSGQETQYF
D gene: TRBD2; V gene: TRBV7-8; clone size: once; J gene: TRBJ2-7; CDR3 DNA: TGTGCCAGCAGCCCCCGGCCAAGCGGGGGGGAGCAGTACTTC; CDR3 protein: CASSPRPSGGEQYF
D gene: TRBD1; V gene: TRBV7-9; clone size: .; J gene: TRBJ1-4; CDR3 DNA: TGTGCCAGCAGCTCCTCCCCGACAGGGGGCGAGGAAAAACTGTTTTTT; CDR3 protein: CASSSSPTGGEEKLFF
D gene: TRBD2; V gene: TRBV7-8; clone size: few; J gene: TRBJ2-3; CDR3 DNA: TGTGCCAGCAGCTTAGGGCTAGCGGGAGTCGGGGATACGCAGTATTTT; CDR3 protein: CASSLGLAGVGDTQYF
D gene: .; V gene: TRBV5-1; clone size: .; J gene: TRBJ1-5; CDR3 DNA: TGCGCCAGCAGCTTTGGGCCGAATCAGCCCCAGCATTTT; CDR3 protein: CASSFGPNQPQHF
D gene: .; V gene: TRBV5-4; clone size: once; J gene: TRBJ2-3; CDR3 DNA: TGTGCCAGCAGCACCCGAGCGGCTAGCACAGATACGCAGTATTTT; CDR3 protein: CASSTRAASTDTQYF
D gene: TRBD1; V gene: TRBV6-1; clone size: .; J gene: TRBJ2-7; CDR3 DNA: TGTGCCAGCAGGTTCCAGGGGGTCTACGAGCAGTACTTC; CDR3 protein: CASRFQGVYEQYF
D gene: .; V gene: TRBV6-4; clone size: .; J gene: TRBJ1-2; CDR3 DNA: TGTGCCAGCAGTGAATCGGGTGTGTACGGCTACACCTTC; CDR3 protein: CASSESGVYGYTF